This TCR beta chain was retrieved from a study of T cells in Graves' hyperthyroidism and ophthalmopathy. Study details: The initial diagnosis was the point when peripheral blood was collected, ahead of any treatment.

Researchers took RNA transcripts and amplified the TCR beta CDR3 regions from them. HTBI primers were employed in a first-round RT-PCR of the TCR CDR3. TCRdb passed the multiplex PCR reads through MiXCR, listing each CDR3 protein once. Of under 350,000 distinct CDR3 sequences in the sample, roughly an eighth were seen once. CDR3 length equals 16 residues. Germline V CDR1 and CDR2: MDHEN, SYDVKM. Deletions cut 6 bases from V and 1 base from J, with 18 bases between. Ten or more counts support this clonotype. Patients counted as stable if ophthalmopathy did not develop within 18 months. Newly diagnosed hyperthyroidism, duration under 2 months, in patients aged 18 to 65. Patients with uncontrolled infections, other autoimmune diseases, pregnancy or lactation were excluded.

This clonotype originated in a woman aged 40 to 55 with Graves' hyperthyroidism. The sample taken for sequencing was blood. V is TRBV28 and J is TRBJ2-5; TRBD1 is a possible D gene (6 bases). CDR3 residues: CASRPGHLVPQETQYF. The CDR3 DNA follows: TGTGCCAGCAGACCGGGACACTTAGTACCCCAAGAGACCCAGTACTTC. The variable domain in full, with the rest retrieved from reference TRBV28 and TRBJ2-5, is DVKVTQSSRYLVKRTGEKVFLECVQDMDHENMFWYRQDPGLGLRLIYFSYDVKMKEKGDIPEGYSVSREKKERFSLILESASTNQTSMYLCASRPGHLVPQETQYFGPGTRLLVL.